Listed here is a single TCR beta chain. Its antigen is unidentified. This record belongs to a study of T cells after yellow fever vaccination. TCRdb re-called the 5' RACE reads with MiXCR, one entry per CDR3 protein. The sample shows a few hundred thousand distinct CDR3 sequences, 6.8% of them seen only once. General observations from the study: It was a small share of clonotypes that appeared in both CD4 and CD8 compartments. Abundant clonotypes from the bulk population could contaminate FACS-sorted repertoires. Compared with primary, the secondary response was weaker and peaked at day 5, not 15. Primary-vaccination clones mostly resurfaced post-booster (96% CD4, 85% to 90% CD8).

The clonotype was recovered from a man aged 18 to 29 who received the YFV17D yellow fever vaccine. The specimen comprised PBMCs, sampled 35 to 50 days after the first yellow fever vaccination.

The CDR3 sequence: CASSPQGLPNEKLFF. The DNA for the CDR3 is TGTGCCAGCAGTCCACAGGGCCTTCCTAATGAAAAACTGTTTTTT. The rearrangement uses TRBV25-1 and TRBJ1-4; D possibly corresponds to TRBD1 (6 bases). With 5 bases removed from V and 3 bases from J, the gap between germline ends came to 13 bases. CDR1 and CDR2 from the germline V gene are MGHDK and SYGVNS. The CDR3 runs to 15 residues.